This paragraph covers one T cell receptor beta chain sequence. Its matching antigen is unknown. This CDR3 is 15 amino acids long. The V gene's germline CDR1 is SGHVS and CDR2 FQNEAQ. The data derive from a study of CXCR3-negative and CXCR3-positive naive CD8 T cells. Study-level background: The TRB read total, roughly 150 million, broke down to about 1.5 +/- 0.3 million reads per library.

TRB cDNA libraries were made by UMI-labeled 5' RACE. TCRdb processed the 5' RACE reads again and assigns one entry to each CDR3 protein, with no DNA. This sample's table reports fewer than 55,000 distinct CDR3 sequences. Overall study findings and caveats: Unlike memory cells, which differed, naive CXCR3-negative and CXCR3-positive cells had similar TRBV-TRBJ usage. CXCR3-positive naive cells had more hydrophobic TRB CDR3s than CXCR3-negative naive cells.

The receptor was derived from a human donor in good health. Some clones in this sample may be carry-over from other donors' samples. V gene TRBV7-8 combines with J gene TRBJ2-1; TCRdb indicates TRBD1, and absent DNA this call remains unverified. The sample was naive CXCR3- CD8+ T cells from blood. Subset reported: CD45RO-CCR7+CD27+CD95- naive CD8+ T cells lacking CXCR3 (TNR3-). CDR3: CASSAWDRGHNEQFF.